This passage covers 13 T cell receptor beta chains from one sample sequenced in a study of blood T cell repertoires in COVID-19. Produced via immunoSEQ multiplex PCR; TCRdb's table is partial and in-frame only. In the table there are 250,000 to 300,000 clones, 65% to 90% of which are singletons. Sequenced: PBMCs or T cells enriched from blood (not recorded which). All receptors derive from a man younger than 35 who had recovered from COVID-19.

The rearrangement links TRBV7-8 to TRBJ2-1; D unresolved. Between the trimmed V and J ends, which lost 4 bases and 6 bases, there was a span of 7 bases. Germline V CDR1 and CDR2: SGHVS, FQNEAQ. CDR3 length: 12 residues. The CDR3 is CASSSDTNEQFF. The CDR3 DNA is TGTGCCAGCAGCTCCGACACCAATGAGCAGTTCTTC.

The rearrangement uses TRBV10-3 and TRBJ1-4; no definite D call. Germline CDR1 ENHRY, CDR2 SYGVKD. This CDR3 is 14 amino acids long. V lost 9 bases and J 0 bases, leaving 11 bases between the germline ends. Here the CDR3 DNA reads TGTGCCATTAAGGAGGGTTCAACTAATGAAAAACTGTTTTTT. This sequence encodes CAIKEGSTNEKLFF.

The gene calls are TRBV3-1 (or the pseudogene TRBV3-2) and TRBJ2-3, with 9 nucleotides matching TRBD2. V lost 3 bases to trimming and J lost 1 base; unmatched junction nucleotides: 2. This CDR3 region has 15 residues. The germline V gene encodes CDR1 LGHDT and CDR2 YNNKEL (reference sequence). The CDR3 DNA is TGTGCCAGCAGCCACTGGACTAGCGGCACAGATACGCAGTATTTT. Translating gives CASSHWTSGTDTQYF.

This chain uses TRBV7-2 with TRBJ2-2; D unclear. Germline V CDR1 and CDR2: SGHTA, FQGNSA. This CDR3 comprises 15 residues. The V end lost 5 bases, the J end lost 4 bases, and 14 bases lay between the germline ends. The CDR3 is CASSPLPYSTGELFF. DNA of the CDR3: TGTGCCAGCAGCCCCCTTCCCTATTCCACCGGGGAGCTGTTTTTT.

The chain couples TRBV5-1 to TRBJ2-3; 7 nucleotides line up with TRBD2. From germline, CDR1 is SGHRS and CDR2 YFSETQ. The CDR3 totals 15 residues. Trimming removed 0 bases from V and 4 bases from J; junction bases left unmatched: 5. CDR3 bases: TGCGCCAGCAGCTTGGAGGGCGGGAGTGCAGATACGCAGTATTTT. This encodes CASSLEGGSADTQYF.

The V and J genes are TRBV11-2 and TRBJ2-5; 8 nucleotides match TRBD1. V lost 1 base to trimming and J lost 4 bases; unmatched junction nucleotides: 5. The CDR3 has 15 amino acids. From germline, CDR1 is SGHAT and CDR2 FQNNGV. The chain's CDR3 is CASSLGTGLGETQYF. CDR3 sequence (DNA): TGTGCCAGCAGCTTAGGGACAGGGTTGGGAGAGACCCAGTACTTC.

V usage is TRBV7-2 and J usage is TRBJ2-7, with 11 bases matching TRBD1. Trimming took 5 bases from V and 2 from J; bases not matched to a gene: 5. The length of the CDR3 is 15 residues. Germline values: CDR1 SGHTA, CDR2 FQGNSA. The CDR3 region is CASSRGQGAAYEQYF. DNA of the CDR3: TGTGCCAGCAGCAGAGGACAGGGGGCAGCCTACGAGCAGTACTTC.

This chain connects TRBV21-1 to TRBJ2-1; the table's D call TRBD1 went unverified against the DNA. TRBV21-1 has pseudogene status. The CDR3 is made up of 21 amino acids. CDR3 protein: CASSTRCWDRVRPSSYNEQFF. For the CDR3, the DNA is TGTGCCAGCAGCACTAGATGTTGGGACAGGGTACGACCGAGCTCCTACAATGAGCAGTTCTTC.

The CDR3 sequence is CASSDIGNTDTQYF. The CDR3 region has the DNA TGTGCCAGCAGCGACATAGGTAACACAGATACGCAGTATTTT. This chain joins TRBV2 and TRBJ2-3; D is unresolved. The length of the CDR3 is 14 residues. V shed 6 bases and J shed 2 bases, with 12 bases lying between them. Looked up from germline, CDR1 is SNHLY and CDR2 is FYNNEI.

This sequence joins TRBV19 and TRBJ2-3, with 7 bases identical to TRBD2. Germline-derived CDR1 and CDR2 are LNHDA and SQIVND (reference sequence). V shed 3 bases, J shed 6 bases, and the junction held 6 bases outside the gene matches. This CDR3 spans 14 amino acids. The CDR3, as DNA: TGTGCCAGTAGTATCGGACTAGTCACCGATACGCAGTATTTT. It specifies CASSIGLVTDTQYF.

The V and J genes are TRBV12-5 and TRBJ2-1, with D perhaps matching TRBD1 (5 bases). Trimming took 5 bases from V and 4 from J, leaving 12 bases between them. This CDR3 is built from 14 residues. Germline lookup yields CDR1 LGHNT and CDR2 FRNRAP. The CDR3 reads CASGVQGLYNEQFF. The CDR3 coding sequence is TGTGCTAGTGGTGTTCAGGGTTTGTACAATGAGCAGTTCTTC.

V and J are TRBV19 and TRBJ1-4; D possibly corresponds to TRBD1 (6 bases). The CDR3 length is 18 residues. In germline, CDR1 is LNHDA, CDR2 SQIVND (reference sequence). With 1 base removed from V and 3 bases from J, the gap between germline ends came to 18 bases. The CDR3 is CASSIVPGETEPNEKLFF. The CDR3 DNA sequence: TGTGCCAGTAGTATAGTTCCAGGGGAGACAGAACCTAATGAAAAACTGTTTTTT.

V and J are TRBV7-8 and TRBJ1-3; possible D gene TRBD1, 6 bases. The germline V and J ends were trimmed by 5 bases and 0 bases, with 14 bases remaining between them. The CDR3 loop spans 16 amino acids. CDR1 is SGHVS and CDR2 is FQNEAQ in the germline V gene. CDR3 in DNA: TGTGCCAGCAGCACCTCCGGGACACTCTCTGGAAACACCATATATTTT. Encoded protein: CASSTSGTLSGNTIYF.